This T cell receptor beta chain was retrieved from a study of somatic mutations in cytotoxic T cells in rheumatoid arthritis. Overall study: In some cases, T-cell populations stained with V beta antibodies were flow-sorted at nearly 100% purity, and these included V beta1+ cells sequenced for TCRB.

Regarding the study as a whole: Levels of CD8+ T-cell clonality in rheumatoid arthritis patients were statistically indistinguishable from those seen in age-matched healthy controls, with no significant difference. In the expanded CD8+ clones, the antigen targets remained unknown.

TCRdb's table, derived via immunoSEQ multiplex PCR, lists solely in-frame clones and lacks some. The table has 6,500 to 7,500 clones, approximately 92% seen once. The CDR3 is made up of 13 amino acids. The ends were cut back, 1 base at V and 5 bases at J, with 5 bases in the middle. CDR1 is PRHDT, CDR2 FYEKMQ, per germline (reference sequence). A note on this clone: The target antigen is unknown.

The receptor comes from a woman in her 70s with rheumatoid arthritis. This chain connects TRBV13 to TRBJ2-2; D ambiguous. The sequencing input was CD8+ T cells sorted from blood. CDR3 sequence reads: CASSLELTGELFF. CDR3 DNA: TGTGCCAGCAGCTTAGAGCTAACCGGGGAGCTGTTTTTT.